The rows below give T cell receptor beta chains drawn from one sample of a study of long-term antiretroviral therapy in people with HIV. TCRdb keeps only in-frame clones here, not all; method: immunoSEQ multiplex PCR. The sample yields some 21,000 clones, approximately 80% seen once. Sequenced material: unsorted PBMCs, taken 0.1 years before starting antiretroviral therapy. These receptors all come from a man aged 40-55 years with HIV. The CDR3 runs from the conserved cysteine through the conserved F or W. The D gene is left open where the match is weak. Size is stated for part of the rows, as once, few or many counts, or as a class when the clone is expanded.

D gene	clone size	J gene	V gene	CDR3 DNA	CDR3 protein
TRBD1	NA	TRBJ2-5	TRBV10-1	TGCGCCAGCAGTGAGTCTAAAGGGACAGGGGCCCTTGAGACCCAGTACTTC	CASSESKGTGALETQYF
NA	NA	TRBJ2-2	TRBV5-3	TGTGCCAGCAGCCTTGACTGGGGGAACACCGGGGAGCTGTTTTTT	CASSLDWGNTGELFF
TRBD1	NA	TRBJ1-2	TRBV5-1	TGCGCCAGCAGCTTGGGGGGACAGCTAAACTATGGCTACACCTTC	CASSLGGQLNYGYTF
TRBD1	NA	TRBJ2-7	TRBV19	TGTGCCAGTAACCCGACAGGGGACCCCTACGAGCAGTACTTC	CASNPTGDPYEQYF
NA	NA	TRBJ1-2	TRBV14	TGTGCCAGCAGCTTAGGACGGAACTATGGCTACACCTTC	CASSLGRNYGYTF
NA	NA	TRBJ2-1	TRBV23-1	TGCGCCAGCAGTCAACCTGGGGGTAGCGTCCCTGAGCAGTTCTTC	CASSQPGGSVPEQFF
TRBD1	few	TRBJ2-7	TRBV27	TGTGCCAGCAGTCGACAGGGTTTCCACGAGCAGTACTTC	CASSRQGFHEQYF
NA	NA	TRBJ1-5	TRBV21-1	TGTGCCAGCAGCAAAGACGGGGGCCCCGGGCCCGGGGCGGATACTAGCAATCAGCCCCAGCATTTT	CASSKDGGPGPGADTSNQPQHF
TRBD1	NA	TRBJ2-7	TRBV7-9	TGTGCCAGCAGCATCGGACAGGGCTACGAGCAGTACTTC	CASSIGQGYEQYF
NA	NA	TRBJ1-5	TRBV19	TGTGCCAGTACAGGGTATAGCAATCAGCCCCAGCATTTT	CASTGYSNQPQHF